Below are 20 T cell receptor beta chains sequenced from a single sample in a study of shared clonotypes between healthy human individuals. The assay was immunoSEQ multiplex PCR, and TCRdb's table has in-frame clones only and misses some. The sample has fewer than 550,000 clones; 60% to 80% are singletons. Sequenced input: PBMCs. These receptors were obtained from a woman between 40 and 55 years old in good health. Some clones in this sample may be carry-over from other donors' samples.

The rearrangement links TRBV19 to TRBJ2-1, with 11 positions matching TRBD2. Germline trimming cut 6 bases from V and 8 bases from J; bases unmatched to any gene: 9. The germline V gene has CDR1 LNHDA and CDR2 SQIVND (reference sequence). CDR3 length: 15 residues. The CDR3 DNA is TGTGCCAGTAGCATACTAGCGGGGGAGCTCGATGAGCAGTTCTTC. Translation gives CASSILAGELDEQFF.

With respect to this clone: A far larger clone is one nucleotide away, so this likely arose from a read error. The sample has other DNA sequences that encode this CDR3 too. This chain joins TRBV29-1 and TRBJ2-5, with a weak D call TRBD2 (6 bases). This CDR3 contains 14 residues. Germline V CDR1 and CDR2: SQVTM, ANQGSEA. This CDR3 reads CSVGTGRGIETQYF. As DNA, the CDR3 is TGCAGCGTTGGCACGGGGCGGGGAATAGAGACTCAGTACTTC.

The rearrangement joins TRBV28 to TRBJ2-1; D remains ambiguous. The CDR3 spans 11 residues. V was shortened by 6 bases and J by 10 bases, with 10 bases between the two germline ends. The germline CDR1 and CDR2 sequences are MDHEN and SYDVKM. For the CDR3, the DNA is TGTGCCAGCAGGACGGCAGAGGAGCAGTTCTTC. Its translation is CASRTAEEQFF.

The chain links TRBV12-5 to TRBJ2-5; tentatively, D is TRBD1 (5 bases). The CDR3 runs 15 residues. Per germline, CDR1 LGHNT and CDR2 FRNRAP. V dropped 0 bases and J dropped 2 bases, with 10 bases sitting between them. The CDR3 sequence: CASGLVPGPQETQYF. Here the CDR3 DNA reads TGTGCTAGTGGTTTGGTACCAGGGCCGCAAGAGACCCAGTACTTC.

The CDR3 sequence: CASTDRGKSYTEAFF. The CDR3 DNA is TGTGCCAGCACGGACAGGGGTAAGTCATACACTGAAGCTTTCTTT. The chain employs TRBV25-1 and TRBJ1-1; TRBD1 agrees at 9 bases. Germline V gene data show CDR1 as MGHDK and CDR2 as SYGVNS. The ends lost 7 bases at V and 3 bases at J; junction bases unmatched: 9. There are 15 residues in the CDR3.

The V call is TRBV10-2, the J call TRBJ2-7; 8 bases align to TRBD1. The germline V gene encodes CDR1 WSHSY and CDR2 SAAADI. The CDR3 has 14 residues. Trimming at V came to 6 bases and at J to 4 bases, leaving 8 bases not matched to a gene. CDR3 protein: CASSQLTGGYEQYF. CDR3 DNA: TGCGCCAGCAGCCAACTCACAGGGGGGTACGAGCAGTACTTC.

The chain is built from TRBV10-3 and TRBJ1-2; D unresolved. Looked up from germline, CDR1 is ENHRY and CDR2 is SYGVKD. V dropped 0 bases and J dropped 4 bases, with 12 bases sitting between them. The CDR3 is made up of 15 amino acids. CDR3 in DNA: TGTGCCATCAGTGAGTCGCTCAGAGTGGGCTATGGCTACACCTTC. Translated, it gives CAISESLRVGYGYTF.

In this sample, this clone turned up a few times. CDR3 coding DNA: TGTGCCACCGCTCATAGAAACGAGCAGTACTTC. Protein product: CATAHRNEQYF. The chain is built from TRBV25-1 and TRBJ2-7; D is uncertain. Trimming removed 10 bases from V and 5 bases from J, with 12 bases in between. Germline V gives CDR1 MGHDK, CDR2 SYGVNS. The CDR3 has 11 residues.

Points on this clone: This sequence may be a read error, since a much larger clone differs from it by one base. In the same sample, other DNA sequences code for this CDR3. The CDR3 loop is CASSSVGPNQPQHF. CDR3 in DNA: TGTGCCAGCAGTTCAGTGGGGCCCAATCAGCCCCAGCACTTT. The genes are TRBV6-1 and TRBJ1-5, with D possibly matching TRBD1 (5 bases). The CDR3 is made up of 14 amino acids. From germline, CDR1 is MNHNS and CDR2 SASEGT.

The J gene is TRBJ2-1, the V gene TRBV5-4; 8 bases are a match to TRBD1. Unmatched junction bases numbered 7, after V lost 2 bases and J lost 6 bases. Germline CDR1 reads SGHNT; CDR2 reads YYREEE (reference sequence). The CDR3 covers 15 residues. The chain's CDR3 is CASSLDRGYVNEQFF. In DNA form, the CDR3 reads TGTGCCAGCAGCTTAGACAGGGGATACGTCAATGAGCAGTTCTTC.

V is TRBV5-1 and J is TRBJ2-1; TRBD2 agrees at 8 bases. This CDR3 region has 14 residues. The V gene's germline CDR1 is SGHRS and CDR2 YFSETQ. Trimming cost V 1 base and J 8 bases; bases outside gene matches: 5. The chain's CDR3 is CASSLWSGGDEQFF. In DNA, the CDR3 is TGCGCCAGCAGCTTGTGGTCGGGAGGGGATGAGCAGTTCTTC.

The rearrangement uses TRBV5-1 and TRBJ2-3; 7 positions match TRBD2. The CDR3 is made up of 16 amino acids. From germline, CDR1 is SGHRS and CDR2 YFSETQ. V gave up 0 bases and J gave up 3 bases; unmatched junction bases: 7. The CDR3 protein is CASSLAAGVGTDTQYF. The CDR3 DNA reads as TGCGCCAGCAGCTTGGCGGCGGGAGTGGGTACAGATACGCAGTATTTT.

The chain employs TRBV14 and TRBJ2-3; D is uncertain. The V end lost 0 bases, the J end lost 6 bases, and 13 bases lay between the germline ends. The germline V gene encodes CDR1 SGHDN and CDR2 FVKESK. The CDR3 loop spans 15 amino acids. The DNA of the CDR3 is TGTGCCAGCAGCCAAGATCTGGCTAATGGGGATACGCAGTATTTT. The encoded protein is CASSQDLANGDTQYF.

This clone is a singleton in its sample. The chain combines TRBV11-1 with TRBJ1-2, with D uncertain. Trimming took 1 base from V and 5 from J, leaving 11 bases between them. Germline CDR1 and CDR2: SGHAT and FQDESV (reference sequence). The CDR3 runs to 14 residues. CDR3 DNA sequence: TGTGCCAGCAGCTTAGGGAGACACGATTATGGCTACACCTTC. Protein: CASSLGRHDYGYTF. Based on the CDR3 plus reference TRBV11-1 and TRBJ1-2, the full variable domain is EAEVAQSPRYKITEKSQAVAFWCDPISGHATLYWYRQILGQGPELLVQFQDESVVDDSQLPKDRFSAERLKGVDSTLKIQPAELGDSAMYLCASSLGRHDYGYTFGSGTRLTVV.

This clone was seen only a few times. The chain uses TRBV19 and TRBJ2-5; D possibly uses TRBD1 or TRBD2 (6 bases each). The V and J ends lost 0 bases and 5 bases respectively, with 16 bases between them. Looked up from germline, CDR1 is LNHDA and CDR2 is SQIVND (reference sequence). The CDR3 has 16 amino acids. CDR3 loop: CASSIEFSGARETQYF. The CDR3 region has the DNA TGTGCCAGTAGTATAGAGTTCTCGGGGGCGCGGGAGACCCAGTACTTC.

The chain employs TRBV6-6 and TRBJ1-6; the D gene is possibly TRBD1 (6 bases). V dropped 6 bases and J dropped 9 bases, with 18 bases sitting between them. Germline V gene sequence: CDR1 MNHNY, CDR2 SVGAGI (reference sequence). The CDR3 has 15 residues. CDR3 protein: CASRSLDSRGSPLHF. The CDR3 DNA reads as TGTGCCAGCAGGTCCTTGGACAGTCGAGGTTCACCCCTCCACTTT.

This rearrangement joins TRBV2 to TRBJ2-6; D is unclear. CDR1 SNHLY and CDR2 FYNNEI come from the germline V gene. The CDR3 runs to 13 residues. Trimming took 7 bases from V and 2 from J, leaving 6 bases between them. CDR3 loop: CASKGTGANVLTF. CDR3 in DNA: TGTGCCAGCAAAGGGACTGGGGCCAACGTCCTGACTTTC.

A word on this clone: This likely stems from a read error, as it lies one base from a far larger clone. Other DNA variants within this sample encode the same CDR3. The CDR3 protein is CASSFLGSSGNTIYF. CDR3 DNA sequence: TGTGCCAGTAGCTTCCTGGGAAGCTCTGGAAACACCATATATTTT. This sequence joins TRBV5-6 and TRBJ1-3; D is ambiguous. This CDR3 is 15 amino acids long. CDR1 and CDR2 (germline): SGHDT, YYEEEE.

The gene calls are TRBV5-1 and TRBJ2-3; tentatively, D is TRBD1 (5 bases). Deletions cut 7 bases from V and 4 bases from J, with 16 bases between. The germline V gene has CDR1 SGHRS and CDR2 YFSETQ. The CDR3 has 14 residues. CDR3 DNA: TGCGCCAGCCTGGATAGGTCAGGGTCAGATACGCAGTATTTT. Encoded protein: CASLDRSGSDTQYF.

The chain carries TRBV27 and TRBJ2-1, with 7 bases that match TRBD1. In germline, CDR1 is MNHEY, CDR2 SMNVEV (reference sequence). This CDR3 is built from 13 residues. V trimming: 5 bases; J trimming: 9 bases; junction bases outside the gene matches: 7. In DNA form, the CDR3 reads TGTGCCAGCAGTGGTAGGACAGGCGGTGAGCAGTTCTTC. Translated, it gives CASSGRTGGEQFF.